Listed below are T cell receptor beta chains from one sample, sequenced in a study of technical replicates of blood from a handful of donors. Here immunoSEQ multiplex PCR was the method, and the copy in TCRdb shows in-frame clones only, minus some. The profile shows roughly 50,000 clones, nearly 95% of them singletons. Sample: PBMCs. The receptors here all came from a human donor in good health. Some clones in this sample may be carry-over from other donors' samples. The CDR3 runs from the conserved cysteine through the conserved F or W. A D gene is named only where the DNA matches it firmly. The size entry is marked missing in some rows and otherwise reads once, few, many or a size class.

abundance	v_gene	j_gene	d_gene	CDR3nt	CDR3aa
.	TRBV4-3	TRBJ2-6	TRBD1	TGCGCCAGCAGCCAAGGGACAGGGGACTCTGGGGCCAACGTCCTGACTTTC	CASSQGTGDSGANVLTF
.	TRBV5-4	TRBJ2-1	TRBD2	TGTGCCAGCAGTTCAGTAGCGGGGTCGTTCGGCAATGAGCAGTTCTTC	CASSSVAGSFGNEQFF
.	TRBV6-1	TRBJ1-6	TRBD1	TGTGCCACTACAGGGGGGGATGCCTATAATTCACCCCTCCACTTT	CATTGGDAYNSPLHF
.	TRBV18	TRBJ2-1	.	TGTGCCAGCTCATTGCAGGACTACCTTATTTTGCATGAGCAGTTCTTC	CASSLQDYLILHEQFF
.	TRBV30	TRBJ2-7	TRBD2	TGTGCCTTGTCCGGAGAGCGGGGGACCCTCGGCCAGTACTTC	CALSGERGTLGQYF
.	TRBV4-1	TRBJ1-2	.	TGCGCCAGCAGCCAAACCCAGGGATTTAACTATGGCTACACCTTC	CASSQTQGFNYGYTF
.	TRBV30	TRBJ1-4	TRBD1	TGTGCCTGGAGTGTCGGGGCAGGGGGATATGAAAAACTGTTTTTT	CAWSVGAGGYEKLFF
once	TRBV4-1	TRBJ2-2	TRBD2	TGCGCCAGCAGCCTTCAGCGGGACCTCACCGGGGAGCTGTTTTTT	CASSLQRDLTGELFF
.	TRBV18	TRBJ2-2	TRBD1	TGTGCCAGCTCAAAGGGACAGTCCGGGGAGCTGTTTTTT	CASSKGQSGELFF
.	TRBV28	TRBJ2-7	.	TGTGCCAGCAGTTTATCTAGGTACGAGCAGTACTTC	CASSLSRYEQYF
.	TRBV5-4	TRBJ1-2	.	TGTGCCAGCAGCCACCTACTAGAGGGCTGGGGCTACACCTTC	CASSHLLEGWGYTF
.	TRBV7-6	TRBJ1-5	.	TGTGCCAGCAGCTTAGTGAGAGATCAGCCCCAGCATTTT	CASSLVRDQPQHF
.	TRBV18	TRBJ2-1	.	TGTGCCAGCTCAGAGCAAAGAGATGAGCAGTTCTTC	CASSEQRDEQFF
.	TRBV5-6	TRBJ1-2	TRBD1	TGTGCCAGCAGCTTTGTCTGGGACAGGGATTCCTATGGCTACACCTTC	CASSFVWDRDSYGYTF
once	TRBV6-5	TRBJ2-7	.	TGTGCCAGCAGCCTCCTCGGCGGGACCTCCTACGAGCAGTACTTC	CASSLLGGTSYEQYF
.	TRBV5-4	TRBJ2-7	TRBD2	TGTGCCAGCAGCTGGACTAGCGGAACCTACGAGCAGTACTTC	CASSWTSGTYEQYF
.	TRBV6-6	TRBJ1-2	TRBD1	TGTGCCAGCAGTCAAACCGGACAGGCTAATGGCTACACCTTC	CASSQTGQANGYTF
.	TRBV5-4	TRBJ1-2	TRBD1	TGTGCCAGCATCTCAGGGGGGGGCTACACCTTC	CASISGGGYTF
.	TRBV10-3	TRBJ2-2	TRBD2	TGTGCCATCAAGCGGGAGAGCACCGGGGAGCTGTTTTTT	CAIKRESTGELFF
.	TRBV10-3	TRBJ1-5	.	TGTGCCATCAGTGAGTCGGGGGGTCAGCCCCAGCATTTT	CAISESGGQPQHF
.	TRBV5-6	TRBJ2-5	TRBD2	TGTGCCAGCAGCCTCTTGCTAGCGGGTAGGGAGACCCAGTACTTC	CASSLLLAGRETQYF
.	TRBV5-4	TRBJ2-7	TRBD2	TGTGCCAGCAGCTTAGCGGGGGGGTTCTACGAGCAGTACTTC	CASSLAGGFYEQYF
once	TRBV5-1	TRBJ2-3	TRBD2	TGCGCCAGCAGCCTATCCGGGACTAGCGGGGGGCCCATCACAGATACGCAGTATTTT	CASSLSGTSGGPITDTQYF
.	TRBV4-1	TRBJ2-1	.	TGCGCCAGCAGCCAAGTTGGAGGGACCTACAATGAGCAGTTCTTC	CASSQVGGTYNEQFF
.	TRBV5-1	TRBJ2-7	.	TGCGCCAGCAGAGCGCGCGGGGCCGCGGGCGAGCAGTACTTC	CASRARGAAGEQYF
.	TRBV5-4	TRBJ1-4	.	TGTGCCAGCAGCAGTGGACAGCGGAATGAAAAACTGTTTTTT	CASSSGQRNEKLFF
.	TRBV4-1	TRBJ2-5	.	TGCGCCAGCAGCCAGGGCGGGGAGGAAGAGACCCAGTACTTC	CASSQGGEEETQYF
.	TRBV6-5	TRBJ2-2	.	TGTGCCAGCAGGGTGGGGGGGAACACCGGGGAGCTGTTTTTT	CASRVGGNTGELFF